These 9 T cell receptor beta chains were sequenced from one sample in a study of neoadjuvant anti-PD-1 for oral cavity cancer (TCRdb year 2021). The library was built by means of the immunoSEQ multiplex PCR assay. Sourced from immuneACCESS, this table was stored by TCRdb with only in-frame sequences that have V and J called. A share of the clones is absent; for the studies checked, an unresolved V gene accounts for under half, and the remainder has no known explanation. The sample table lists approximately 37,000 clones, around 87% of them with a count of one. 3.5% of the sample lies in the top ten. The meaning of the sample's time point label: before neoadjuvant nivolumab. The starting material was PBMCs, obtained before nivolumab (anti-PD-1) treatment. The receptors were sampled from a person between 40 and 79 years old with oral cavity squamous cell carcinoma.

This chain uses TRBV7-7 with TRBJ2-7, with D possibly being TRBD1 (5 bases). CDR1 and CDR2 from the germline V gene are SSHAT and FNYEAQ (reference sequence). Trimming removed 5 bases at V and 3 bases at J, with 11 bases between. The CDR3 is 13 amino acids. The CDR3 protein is CASSQGPFYEQYF. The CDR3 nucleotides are TGTGCCAGCAGCCAGGGTCCCTTCTACGAGCAGTACTTC.

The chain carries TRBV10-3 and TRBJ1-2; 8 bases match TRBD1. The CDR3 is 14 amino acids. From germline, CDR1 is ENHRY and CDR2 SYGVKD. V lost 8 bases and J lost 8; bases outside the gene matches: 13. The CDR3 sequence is CAISTAGGGRGYTF. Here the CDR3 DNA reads TGTGCCATCTCGACGGCAGGGGGCGGTCGAGGCTACACCTTC.

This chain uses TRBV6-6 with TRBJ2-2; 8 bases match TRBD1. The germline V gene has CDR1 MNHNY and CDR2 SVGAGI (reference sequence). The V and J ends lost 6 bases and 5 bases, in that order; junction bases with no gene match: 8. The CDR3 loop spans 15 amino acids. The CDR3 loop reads CASSGTGRRTGELFF. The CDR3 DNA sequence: TGTGCCAGCAGCGGGACAGGTCGAAGGACCGGGGAGCTGTTTTTT.

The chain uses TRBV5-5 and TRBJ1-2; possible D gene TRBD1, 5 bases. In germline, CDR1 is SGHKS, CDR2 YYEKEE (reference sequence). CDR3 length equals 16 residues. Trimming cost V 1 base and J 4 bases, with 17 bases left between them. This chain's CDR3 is CASSLTELGETYGYTF. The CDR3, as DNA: TGTGCCAGCAGCTTGACTGAGCTGGGGGAGACCTATGGCTACACCTTC.

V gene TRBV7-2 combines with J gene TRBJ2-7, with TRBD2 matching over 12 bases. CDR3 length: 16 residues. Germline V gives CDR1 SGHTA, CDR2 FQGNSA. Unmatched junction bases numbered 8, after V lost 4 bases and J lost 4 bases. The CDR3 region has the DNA TGTGCCAGCAGCTCAAGACTAGCGGGGGATCCTTACGAGCAGTACTTC. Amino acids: CASSSRLAGDPYEQYF.

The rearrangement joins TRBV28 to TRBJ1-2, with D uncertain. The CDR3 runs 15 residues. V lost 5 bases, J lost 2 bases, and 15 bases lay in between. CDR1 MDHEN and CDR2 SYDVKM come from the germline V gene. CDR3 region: CASSPSTLVNYGYTF. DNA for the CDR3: TGTGCCAGCAGTCCCTCGACGCTAGTCAACTATGGCTACACCTTC.

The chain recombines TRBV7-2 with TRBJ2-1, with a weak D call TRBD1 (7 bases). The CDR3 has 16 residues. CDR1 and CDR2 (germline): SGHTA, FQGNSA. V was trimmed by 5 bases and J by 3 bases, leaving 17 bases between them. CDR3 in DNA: TGTGCCAGCAGCATATGGCAGGGGGGCTTCTACAATGAGCAGTTCTTC. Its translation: CASSIWQGGFYNEQFF.

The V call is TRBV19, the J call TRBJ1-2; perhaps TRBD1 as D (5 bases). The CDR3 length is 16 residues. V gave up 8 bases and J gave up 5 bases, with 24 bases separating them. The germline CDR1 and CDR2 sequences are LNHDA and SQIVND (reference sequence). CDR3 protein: CASLYPGPGAPYGYTF. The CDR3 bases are TGTGCCAGTCTATATCCGGGACCTGGGGCCCCGTATGGCTACACCTTC.

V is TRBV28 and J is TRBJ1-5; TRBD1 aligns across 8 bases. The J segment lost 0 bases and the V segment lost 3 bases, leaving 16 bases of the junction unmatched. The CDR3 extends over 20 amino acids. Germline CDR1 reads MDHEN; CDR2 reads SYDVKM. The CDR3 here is CASSLNPGTGGRYSNQPQHF. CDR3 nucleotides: TGTGCCAGCAGTTTGAATCCCGGGACAGGAGGCCGATATAGCAATCAGCCCCAGCATTTT.